This is a list of T cell receptor beta chains from one sample in a study of cytomegalovirus exposure and HLA in healthy donors. The table came from immunoSEQ multiplex PCR; TCRdb's copy has only in-frame clones and leaves some out. The table shows 150,000 or so clones, with roughly 81% occurring only once. Sequenced sample: PBMCs. The receptors stem from a woman under 30 in good health and CMV-seronegative. CDR3s include the opening cysteine and the closing phenylalanine or tryptophan. Fields, in order: clone size, D gene, J gene, V gene, CDR3 protein, CDR3 DNA. A D gene is named only where the DNA matches it firmly. Clone size, where shown, is once, few, many, or a class for clones that have expanded.

clone size: NA
D gene: TRBD2
J gene: TRBJ2-2
V gene: TRBV7-9
CDR3 protein: CASSLGGGGPGELFF
CDR3 DNA: TGTGCCAGCAGCTTAGGCGGCGGGGGGCCCGGGGAGCTGTTTTTT

clone size: few
D gene: NA
J gene: TRBJ2-3
V gene: TRBV19
CDR3 protein: CASGQSTDTQYF
CDR3 DNA: TGTGCCTCGGGACAAAGCACAGATACGCAGTATTTT

clone size: NA
D gene: NA
J gene: TRBJ2-2
V gene: TRBV6-1
CDR3 protein: CASSGDRIANTGELFF
CDR3 DNA: TGTGCCAGCAGTGGAGACAGGATAGCGAACACCGGGGAGCTGTTTTTT

clone size: NA
D gene: NA
J gene: TRBJ2-1
V gene: TRBV11-2
CDR3 protein: CASSLVISSEQFF
CDR3 DNA: TGTGCCAGCAGCTTAGTTATTTCTAGCGAGCAGTTCTTC

clone size: NA
D gene: TRBD2
J gene: TRBJ2-3
V gene: TRBV27
CDR3 protein: CASSLTPPSGMTDTQYF
CDR3 DNA: TGTGCCAGCAGCCTAACCCCACCTAGCGGGATGACGGATACGCAGTATTTT

clone size: NA
D gene: NA
J gene: TRBJ1-2
V gene: TRBV5-1
CDR3 protein: CASSLGGGSEYGYTF
CDR3 DNA: TGCGCCAGCAGCTTGGGCGGGGGATCAGAGTATGGCTACACCTTC

clone size: NA
D gene: TRBD1
J gene: TRBJ1-2
V gene: TRBV28
CDR3 protein: CASSFRAGGGYTF
CDR3 DNA: TGTGCCAGCAGTTTTCGGGCAGGGGGCGGCTACACCTTC

clone size: NA
D gene: TRBD2
J gene: TRBJ2-3
V gene: TRBV2
CDR3 protein: CASSVRSFGGRTADTQYF
CDR3 DNA: TGTGCCAGCAGTGTTAGATCCTTCGGCGGGAGAACGGCAGATACGCAGTATTTT

clone size: NA
D gene: NA
J gene: TRBJ1-2
V gene: TRBV9
CDR3 protein: CASSEEQETSNYGYTF
CDR3 DNA: TGTGCCAGCAGCGAAGAACAGGAGACCTCTAACTATGGCTACACCTTC

clone size: many
D gene: TRBD1
J gene: TRBJ1-5
V gene: TRBV6-1
CDR3 protein: CASSPESGGSQPQHF
CDR3 DNA: TGTGCCAGCAGTCCCGAGTCAGGGGGGAGTCAGCCCCAGCATTTT

clone size: NA
D gene: TRBD2
J gene: TRBJ2-3
V gene: TRBV5-1
CDR3 protein: CASSSGASGRRDTQYF
CDR3 DNA: TGCGCCAGCAGCTCTGGGGCTAGCGGGAGGAGGGATACGCAGTATTTT

clone size: few
D gene: TRBD2
J gene: TRBJ2-1
V gene: TRBV9
CDR3 protein: CASSVEAGGYNEQFF
CDR3 DNA: TGTGCCAGCAGCGTAGAGGCGGGGGGGTACAATGAGCAGTTCTTC

clone size: once
D gene: NA
J gene: TRBJ1-3
V gene: TRBV2
CDR3 protein: CASSGEGSGNTIYF
CDR3 DNA: TGTGCCAGCAGTGGCGAGGGTTCTGGAAACACCATATATTTT

clone size: NA
D gene: NA
J gene: TRBJ1-4
V gene: TRBV5-1
CDR3 protein: CASSPGTSWREKLFF
CDR3 DNA: TGCGCCAGCAGCCCCGGGACTTCCTGGAGGGAAAAACTGTTTTTT

clone size: NA
D gene: TRBD2
J gene: TRBJ2-3
V gene: TRBV5-4
CDR3 protein: CASGLAGVNTDTQYF
CDR3 DNA: TGTGCCAGCGGTCTAGCGGGAGTAAACACAGATACGCAGTATTTT

clone size: NA
D gene: NA
J gene: TRBJ1-2
V gene: TRBV5-1
CDR3 protein: CASSAAVVGPRGYTF
CDR3 DNA: TGCGCCAGCAGTGCGGCCGTGGTGGGTCCCCGGGGCTACACCTTC

clone size: once
D gene: TRBD2
J gene: TRBJ2-5
V gene: TRBV5-1
CDR3 protein: CASSFSSGKETQYF
CDR3 DNA: TGCGCCAGCAGCTTCAGTAGCGGGAAGGAGACCCAGTACTTC

clone size: NA
D gene: TRBD1
J gene: TRBJ2-5
V gene: TRBV6-5
CDR3 protein: CATNNPRDRGGAQYF
CDR3 DNA: TGTGCCACCAACAATCCCCGGGACAGGGGTGGGGCGCAGTACTTC

clone size: NA
D gene: NA
J gene: TRBJ2-7
V gene: TRBV5-1
CDR3 protein: CASSLARQGKDEQYF
CDR3 DNA: TGCGCCAGCAGCTTGGCCAGGCAGGGAAAGGACGAGCAGTACTTC

clone size: NA
D gene: TRBD2
J gene: TRBJ2-1
V gene: TRBV11-3
CDR3 protein: CASSAGTSGSLQFF
CDR3 DNA: TGTGCCAGCAGCGCTGGGACTAGCGGGAGCTTACAGTTCTTC

clone size: NA
D gene: NA
J gene: TRBJ1-2
V gene: TRBV30
CDR3 protein: CACPRGGVTGYTF
CDR3 DNA: TGTGCCTGTCCTCGGGGGGGAGTTACTGGCTACACCTTC

clone size: NA
D gene: NA
J gene: TRBJ2-3
V gene: TRBV7-2
CDR3 protein: CASSTITDTQYF
CDR3 DNA: TGTGCCAGCAGCACAATCACAGATACGCAGTATTTT

clone size: NA
D gene: TRBD1
J gene: TRBJ2-5
V gene: TRBV11-2
CDR3 protein: CASSPPRDRGLYETQYF
CDR3 DNA: TGTGCCAGCAGCCCCCCCCGGGACAGGGGATTGTACGAGACCCAGTACTTC

clone size: NA
D gene: NA
J gene: TRBJ2-7
V gene: TRBV30
CDR3 protein: CAWTAGAVHEQYF
CDR3 DNA: TGTGCCTGGACCGCGGGGGCAGTCCACGAGCAGTACTTC

clone size: NA
D gene: TRBD2
J gene: TRBJ2-1
V gene: TRBV5-6
CDR3 protein: CASSSTKSAGSYNEQFF
CDR3 DNA: TGTGCCAGCAGCTCAACCAAGTCAGCGGGGTCCTACAATGAGCAGTTCTTC